Below, 28 T cell receptor beta chains from the same sample are listed, as sequenced in a study of blood T cells in healthy people across ages. The use of a sample-barcoded 5' primer and a J-beta primer mix characterized a second PCR of about 7 to 12 cycles. TCRdb re-called the 5' RACE reads through MiXCR, storing one row per CDR3 protein. The data show about 970,000 distinct CDR3 sequences, about 53% seen once. Sequenced: blood. All receptors derive from a woman in her sixties or seventies in good health.

This clonotype has only a few counts. The V call is TRBV4-3, the J call TRBJ2-7; D call uncertain. The CDR3 is 14 amino acids. Germline V gives CDR1 LGHNA, CDR2 YSLEER. V lost 1 base to trimming and J lost 3 bases, with 10 bases between them. This CDR3 is CASSQGPSYYEQYF. The CDR3 coding sequence is TGCGCCAGCAGCCAAGGCCCCAGCTACTACGAGCAGTACTTC.

The chain recombines TRBV27 with TRBJ2-1; D call uncertain. The J call is doubtful: the DNA matches TRBJ2-7 better. Germline V gene data show CDR1 as MNHEY and CDR2 as SMNVEV (reference sequence). This CDR3 is 16 amino acids long. CDR3 sequence (DNA): TGTGCCAGCAGTTTTCGACTGACAAGCTCCTACAATGAGCAGTACTTC. Amino acid sequence: CASSFRLTSSYNEQYF.

This clonotype came up a few times. The rearrangement links TRBV11-2 to TRBJ2-3; perhaps TRBD2 as D (5 bases). CDR1 is SGHAT and CDR2 is FQNNGV in the germline V gene. The germline V and J ends were trimmed by 5 bases and 0 bases, with 12 bases remaining between them. The CDR3 totals 15 residues. The CDR3, as DNA: TGTGCCAGCAGCCTCGCCGGGATGAGCACAGATACGCAGTATTTT. Translating it yields CASSLAGMSTDTQYF.

The J gene is TRBJ2-4, the V gene TRBV7-9; possible D gene TRBD1, 5 bases. With the DNA end fitting TRBJ2-7 better, the J assignment may be wrong. CDR3 length equals 16 residues. Germline V gives CDR1 SEHNR, CDR2 FQNEAQ (reference sequence). CDR3 sequence reads: CASSSWTSTLRYEQYF. As DNA, the CDR3 is TGTGCCAGCAGCTCGTGGACATCCACCCTGAGGTACGAGCAGTACTTC.

The J gene is TRBJ2-5, the V gene TRBV20-1; D gene unclear. Germline CDR1 is DFQATT and CDR2 is SNEGSKA (reference sequence). CDR3 length: 9 amino acids. The V end lost 3 bases, the J end lost 11 bases, and 7 bases lay between the germline ends. The CDR3 coding sequence is TGCAGTGCTAGTTCTGAGCAGTACTTC. Amino acids: CSASSEQYF.

The V call is TRBV4-3, the J call TRBJ1-4; tentative D call: TRBD1 (5 bases). The CDR3 has 15 residues. With 0 bases removed from V and 6 bases from J, the gap between germline ends came to 11 bases. Germline V gene lookup returns CDR1 LGHNA and CDR2 YSLEER. Here the CDR3 DNA reads TGCGCCAGCAGCCAAGATCCAGGGCGGGATGAAAAACTGTTTTTT. Its protein product is CASSQDPGRDEKLFF.

Comments on this clonotype: This may arise from a read error, as a much more abundant clone is one base away. J is TRBJ2-1 and V is TRBV7-9; 9 bases are a match to TRBD2. Germline V gene sequence: CDR1 SEHNR, CDR2 FQNEAQ (reference sequence). After removal of 5 bases from V and 5 bases from J, the junction contained 4 bases not matched to a gene. This CDR3 has 14 residues. CDR3 residues: CASSRLAVDNEQFF. The CDR3 DNA sequence: TGTGCCAGCAGCCGACTAGCGGTAGACAATGAGCAGTTCTTC. Based on the CDR3 plus reference TRBV7-9 and TRBJ2-1, the full variable domain is DTGVSQNPRHKITKRGQNVTFRCDPISEHNRLYWYRQTLGQGPEFLTYFQNEAQLEKSRLLSDRFSAERPKGSFSTLEIQRTEQGDSAMYLCASSRLAVDNEQFFGPGTRLTVL.

Only a few counts were recorded for this clonotype. The chain combines TRBV28 with TRBJ2-7, with 8 bases that match TRBD2. V gave up 6 bases and J gave up 3 bases; unmatched junction bases: 7. The CDR3 spans 14 residues. Germline V lookup: CDR1 MDHEN, CDR2 SYDVKM. CDR3 residues: CASSTPGLVYEQYF. CDR3 bases: TGTGCCAGCAGCACCCCGGGACTAGTCTACGAGCAGTACTTC.

The chain uses TRBV4-1 and TRBJ2-5, with D possibly TRBD1 on 6 matching bases. Germline V CDR1 and CDR2: MGHRA, YSYEKL. V was trimmed by 1 base and J by 5 bases, leaving 14 bases between them. This CDR3 comprises 15 residues. The CDR3 region has the DNA TGCGCCAGCAGCCAAGCTAGCACAGGGTGGGAGACCCAGTACTTC. This translates into CASSQASTGWETQYF.

The CDR3 nucleotides read TGTGCCAGCATTACCGAGAACCGGGAGACCCAGTACTTC. This encodes CASITENRETQYF. J is TRBJ2-5 and V is TRBV28; D unresolved. Germline V gene lookup returns CDR1 MDHEN and CDR2 SYDVKM. The CDR3 consists of 13 residues. V lost 7 bases to trimming and J lost 5 bases, with 14 bases between them.

This clonotype was seen a few times. The chain links TRBV7-2 to TRBJ1-2; TRBD1 is a possible D gene (6 bases). Germline values: CDR1 SGHTA, CDR2 FQGNSA. V lost 5 bases, J lost 6 bases, and 13 bases lay in between. The CDR3 extends over 13 amino acids. The CDR3 bases are TGTGCCAGCAGCACCTTACAGGGACATGGCTACACCTTC. Translating gives CASSTLQGHGYTF.

This clonotype came up a few times. This chain connects TRBV12-3 or TRBV12-4 to TRBJ2-1, with D tentatively TRBD2 (6 bases). V was trimmed by 2 bases and J by 8 bases, leaving 13 bases between them. There are 14 residues in the CDR3. The CDR3 nucleotides read TGTGCCAGCAGTTTAACCGGCGGCGGGGATGAGCAGTTCTTC. Translation gives CASSLTGGGDEQFF.

This chain links TRBV7-2 with TRBJ2-7; the D is unclear. Germline lookup yields CDR1 SGHTA and CDR2 FQGNSA. Deletions cut 3 bases from V and 5 bases from J, with 11 bases between. There are 13 residues in the CDR3. The CDR3 DNA sequence: TGTGCCAGCAGCTTCAGAGGTGGAGACGAGCAGTACTTC. Protein: CASSFRGGDEQYF.

This clonotype was observed a few times. This chain joins TRBV4-2 and TRBJ2-5; 8 nucleotides line up with TRBD2. Germline trimming cut 0 bases from V and 4 bases from J; bases unmatched to any gene: 13. This CDR3 region has 18 residues. The germline CDR1 and CDR2 sequences are LGHNA and YNFKEQ. CDR3 region: CASSQEPLSGNVGETQYF. The CDR3 DNA follows: TGTGCCAGCAGCCAAGAACCTCTTAGCGGGAATGTCGGAGAGACCCAGTACTTC.

In the case of this clonotype: A much larger clone lies one base from this, so it may be a read error. This sequence joins TRBV12-3 or TRBV12-4 and TRBJ2-4, with 9 bases identical to TRBD1. The CDR3 consists of 16 residues. Trimming removed 5 bases from V and 0 bases from J; junction bases left unmatched: 5. The CDR3, as DNA: TGTGCCAGCAGTAGACAGGGGGGACTAGCCAAAAACATTCAGTACTTC. Translated, it gives CASSRQGGLAKNIQYF.

The chain is built from TRBV3-1 and TRBJ2-5; D remains unclear. The CDR3 sequence is 15 residues long. Trimming removed 2 bases at V and 11 bases at J, with 21 bases between. CDR1 is LGHDT, CDR2 YNNKEL, per germline (reference sequence). CDR3 nucleotides: TGTGCCAGCAGCCAAAGGTTTCTTGTTCGCTTTGAGCAGTACTTC. This sequence encodes CASSQRFLVRFEQYF.

The chain has TRBV2 and TRBJ2-5, with D tentatively TRBD2 (6 bases). This CDR3 comprises 15 residues. With 0 bases removed from V and 1 base from J, the gap between germline ends came to 9 bases. Looked up from germline, CDR1 is SNHLY and CDR2 is FYNNEI. The CDR3 DNA sequence: TGTGCCAGCAGTGAAGCGGGACTGAGCCAAGAGACCCAGTACTTC. Translating it yields CASSEAGLSQETQYF.

The chain has TRBV10-2 and TRBJ2-5; 12 bases line up with TRBD2. The J call is uncertain, as TRBJ2-7 better fits the DNA end. The CDR3 has 16 residues. Germline CDR1 WSHSY, CDR2 SAAADI. CDR3 residues: CASRPGLAGIPYEQYF. The CDR3 DNA reads TGCGCCAGCAGGCCCGGACTAGCGGGAATTCCCTACGAGCAGTACTTC.

This clonotype was observed once. The rearrangement links TRBV5-1 to TRBJ2-5, with 7 nucleotides matching TRBD1. The CDR3 is 15 amino acids. The V gene end was trimmed by 4 bases and the J gene end by 3 bases; junction bases not matched to a gene: 9. The germline CDR1 and CDR2 sequences are SGHRS and YFSETQ. In nucleotides, the CDR3 is TGCGCCAGCAGCGACTCGACAGGGCGTGAAGAGACCCAGTACTTC. Protein sequence: CASSDSTGREETQYF.

The chain carries TRBV20-1 and TRBJ1-5; 7 bases align to TRBD1. Germline assignment: CDR1 DFQATT and CDR2 SNEGSKA (reference sequence). The V segment lost 2 bases and the J segment 2 bases; nucleotides outside the gene matches: 9. The CDR3 consists of 16 residues. The DNA of the CDR3 is TGCAGTGCTAGAAATGAAGGGGGCCATCGCAATCAGCCCCAGCATTTT. It translates to CSARNEGGHRNQPQHF.

The CDR3 coding sequence is TGTGCCAGCAGCGCCGACAGGGTCAATGGCTACACCTTC. The encoded protein is CASSADRVNGYTF. The J gene is TRBJ1-2, the V gene TRBV7-9; 7 bases agree with TRBD1. Germline assignment: CDR1 SEHNR and CDR2 FQNEAQ (reference sequence). The CDR3 extends over 13 amino acids. V lost 5 bases, J lost 6 bases, and 6 bases stayed unmatched.

CDR3 in DNA: TGCAGCGTTGGAACTGCCTGGGCTAGCACAGATACGCAGTATTTT. Amino acids: CSVGTAWASTDTQYF. The chain couples TRBV29-1 to TRBJ2-3; no clear D. V dropped 4 bases and J dropped 0 bases, with 14 bases sitting between them. CDR1 and CDR2 from the germline V gene are SQVTM and ANQGSEA. The CDR3 extends over 15 amino acids.

This clonotype was picked up many times. The CDR3 coding sequence is TGCAGCGTCGGCCGGCAGGGGTCGGCAGAGACCCAGTACTTC. Protein sequence: CSVGRQGSAETQYF. J is TRBJ2-5 and V is TRBV29-1; D may be TRBD1 (6 bases). Germline V gene lookup returns CDR1 SQVTM and CDR2 ANQGSEA. The CDR3 is 14 amino acids. V shed 6 bases and J shed 4 bases, with 18 bases lying between them.

J is TRBJ2-7 and V is TRBV11-2, with a weak D call TRBD1 (5 bases). The length of the CDR3 is 18 residues. V was trimmed by 1 base and J by 2 bases, leaving 21 bases between them. Germline CDR1 reads SGHAT; CDR2 reads FQNNGV. The CDR3 sequence: CASSLGPQVYNIAYEQYF. The CDR3 coding sequence is TGTGCCAGCAGCTTAGGACCACAGGTCTACAATATTGCCTACGAGCAGTACTTC. The whole variable domain, filled in from reference TRBV11-2 and TRBJ2-7, reads EAGVAQSPRYKIIEKRQSVAFWCNPISGHATLYWYQQILGQGPKLLIQFQNNGVVDDSQLPKDRFSAERLKGVDSTLKIQPAKLEDSAVYLCASSLGPQVYNIAYEQYFGPGTRLTVT.

The chain combines TRBV18 with TRBJ2-7; 7 bases agree with TRBD2. Germline-derived CDR1 and CDR2 are KGHSH and LQKENI. The CDR3 extends over 13 amino acids. The V gene end was trimmed by 6 bases and the J gene end by 2 bases; junction bases not matched to a gene: 4. As DNA, the CDR3 is TGTGCCAGCTCTACCGGGACTACCTACGAGCAGTACTTC. Residues: CASSTGTTYEQYF.

This clonotype was recorded at least ten times. The chain recombines TRBV2 with TRBJ1-2; D ambiguous. Germline lookup yields CDR1 SNHLY and CDR2 FYNNEI. The CDR3 has 13 amino acids. V lost 9 bases and J lost 5, with 16 bases in between. The CDR3 region has the DNA TGTGCCAGGGGCGAGTCATTCGGGTATGGCTACACCTTC. It translates to CARGESFGYGYTF.

The chain combines TRBV14 with TRBJ1-5; TRBD1 matches at 7 bases. The CDR3 consists of 19 residues. Trimming took 0 bases from V and 0 from J; bases not matched to a gene: 11. Per the germline V gene, CDR1 is SGHDN and CDR2 is FVKESK. The CDR3 loop is CASSQDTGQRTYSNQPQHF. The CDR3 DNA is TGTGCCAGCAGCCAAGATACGGGACAGAGGACTTATAGCAATCAGCCCCAGCATTTT.

The chain links TRBV7-9 to TRBJ2-1, with TRBD2 matching over 13 bases. The ends lost 5 bases at V and 0 bases at J; junction bases unmatched: 4. The CDR3 extends over 17 amino acids. CDR1 is SEHNR and CDR2 is FQNEAQ in the germline V gene (reference sequence). CDR3 sequence (DNA): TGTGCCAGCAGCCTGACTAGCGGGAGGCCCTCCTACAATGAGCAGTTCTTC. It specifies CASSLTSGRPSYNEQFF.